A selection of T cell receptor beta chains follows, all from one sample in a study of cytomegalovirus exposure and HLA in healthy donors. Libraries were prepared by immunoSEQ multiplex PCR; TCRdb keeps only in-frame clonotypes and omits some of them. The sample includes 90,000 to 120,000 clones, roughly 75% of them seen just once. Sequencing was performed on PBMCs. These receptors were obtained from a woman between 18 and 29 years old in good health and CMV-seropositive. Each CDR3 is given with its conserved first and last residue. Fields, in order: clone size, J gene, D gene, V gene, CDR3 DNA, CDR3 protein. A D gene is named only where the DNA matches it firmly. Part of the rows lack a size; the others show once, few, many or a class for expanded clones.

clone size: .; J gene: TRBJ2-7; D gene: .; V gene: TRBV6-5; CDR3 DNA: TGTGCCAGCAGTTACTCCCGTAGCTCCTACGAGCAGTACTTC; CDR3 protein: CASSYSRSSYEQYF
clone size: once; J gene: TRBJ2-2; D gene: .; V gene: TRBV29-1; CDR3 DNA: TGCAGCGTTGAAGGGAGAATGGCCGGGGAGCTGTTTTTT; CDR3 protein: CSVEGRMAGELFF
clone size: .; J gene: TRBJ2-2; D gene: TRBD2; V gene: TRBV27; CDR3 DNA: TGTGCCAGCAGCACAGCGGGAGGGCCGGGCACCGGGGAGCTGTTTTTT; CDR3 protein: CASSTAGGPGTGELFF
clone size: few; J gene: TRBJ2-3; D gene: TRBD2; V gene: TRBV4-2; CDR3 DNA: TGTGCCAGCAGCCAAGTCCCTAGCGGGGTTAGCACAGATACGCAGTATTTT; CDR3 protein: CASSQVPSGVSTDTQYF
clone size: .; J gene: TRBJ2-1; D gene: TRBD2; V gene: TRBV6-4; CDR3 DNA: TGTGCCAGCAGTGAAGAAGCGGGATCCTACAATGAGCAGTTCTTC; CDR3 protein: CASSEEAGSYNEQFF
clone size: .; J gene: TRBJ1-2; D gene: .; V gene: TRBV6-4; CDR3 DNA: TGTGCCAGCAGAGAACCGGGACAACCGCTCTATGGCTACACCTTC; CDR3 protein: CASREPGQPLYGYTF
clone size: .; J gene: TRBJ2-3; D gene: .; V gene: TRBV5-6; CDR3 DNA: TGTGCCAGCAGCTTGAGGTACAGGGTCAGGGTAGGAGATACGCAGTATTTT; CDR3 protein: CASSLRYRVRVGDTQYF
clone size: .; J gene: TRBJ2-3; D gene: .; V gene: TRBV4-3; CDR3 DNA: TGCGCCAGCAGCCTTGGAGGGGCTCTCTCAGATACGCAGTATTTT; CDR3 protein: CASSLGGALSDTQYF
clone size: .; J gene: TRBJ2-3; D gene: TRBD2; V gene: TRBV7-3; CDR3 DNA: TGTGCCAGCAGCGCAACTAGCGGGGTTTACACAGATACGCAGTATTTT; CDR3 protein: CASSATSGVYTDTQYF
clone size: .; J gene: TRBJ2-2; D gene: TRBD2; V gene: TRBV7-9; CDR3 DNA: TGTGCCAGCGGGACTAGCGGGAGGATCTCCGGGGAGCTGTTTTTT; CDR3 protein: CASGTSGRISGELFF
clone size: .; J gene: TRBJ2-7; D gene: .; V gene: TRBV27; CDR3 DNA: TGTGTCAGCAGTGGTATTCCCGGGACTCGCACCGCCTACGAGCAGTACTTC; CDR3 protein: CVSSGIPGTRTAYEQYF
clone size: .; J gene: TRBJ2-7; D gene: TRBD2; V gene: TRBV14; CDR3 DNA: TGTGCCAGCAGTGGGAGGGCTAGAGCTGACGAGCAGTACTTC; CDR3 protein: CASSGRARADEQYF
clone size: .; J gene: TRBJ2-7; D gene: .; V gene: TRBV6-1; CDR3 DNA: TGTGCCAGCAGTGAAGAGGCGGCACCGCCGGTCGAGCAGTACTTC; CDR3 protein: CASSEEAAPPVEQYF
clone size: .; J gene: TRBJ1-2; D gene: .; V gene: TRBV30; CDR3 DNA: TGTGCCTGGAGACCCAATGGACAGAACTATGGCTACACCTTC; CDR3 protein: CAWRPNGQNYGYTF
clone size: .; J gene: TRBJ2-3; D gene: TRBD2; V gene: TRBV14; CDR3 DNA: TGTGCCAGCAGTCGACTAGCGGGAGGGAGCACAGATACGCAGTATTTT; CDR3 protein: CASSRLAGGSTDTQYF
clone size: .; J gene: TRBJ1-1; D gene: .; V gene: TRBV4-3; CDR3 DNA: TGCGCCAGCAGCCAAGAACAGGGCCGTGAAGCTTTCTTT; CDR3 protein: CASSQEQGREAFF
clone size: .; J gene: TRBJ2-2; D gene: .; V gene: TRBV27; CDR3 DNA: TGTGCCAGCAGTCCCTCCTTGACGGGCACCGGGGAGCTGTTTTTT; CDR3 protein: CASSPSLTGTGELFF
clone size: .; J gene: TRBJ2-4; D gene: .; V gene: TRBV2; CDR3 DNA: TGTGCCAGCAGGGGGCTTGGTGAGGTAAACATTCAGTACTTC; CDR3 protein: CASRGLGEVNIQYF
clone size: .; J gene: TRBJ2-7; D gene: .; V gene: TRBV6-4; CDR3 DNA: TGTGCCAGCAGTGACTCTAGCGGAGCCATGCTCTCCTACGAGCAGTACTTC; CDR3 protein: CASSDSSGAMLSYEQYF
clone size: .; J gene: TRBJ1-5; D gene: .; V gene: TRBV27; CDR3 DNA: TGTGCCAGCAGTTTAAGACAGGGCAATCAGCCCCAGCATTTT; CDR3 protein: CASSLRQGNQPQHF
clone size: .; J gene: TRBJ1-5; D gene: .; V gene: TRBV19; CDR3 DNA: TGTGCCAGTAACCGACAGACCGATCAGCCCCAGCATTTT; CDR3 protein: CASNRQTDQPQHF
clone size: .; J gene: TRBJ2-7; D gene: .; V gene: TRBV7-9; CDR3 DNA: TGTGCCAGCAGCCCTCCGGCGGGAATAACTCCTGATAACTACGAGCAGTACTTC; CDR3 protein: CASSPPAGITPDNYEQYF
clone size: few; J gene: TRBJ2-7; D gene: TRBD2; V gene: TRBV5-1; CDR3 DNA: TGCGCCAGCAGCTTGGGTGGTAGCGGGATCGGCGAGCAGTACTTC; CDR3 protein: CASSLGGSGIGEQYF
clone size: .; J gene: TRBJ2-7; D gene: TRBD1; V gene: TRBV29-1; CDR3 DNA: TGCAGCGTGAGGGACAGCTCCTACGAGCAGTACTTC; CDR3 protein: CSVRDSSYEQYF